A single sample gave rise to the 30 T cell receptor beta chains below, sequenced in a study of T cells expressing NK-cell markers. TCRdb re-analyzed the 5' RACE reads; it lists each CDR3 protein once, without DNA. This repertoire includes about 160,000 distinct CDR3 sequences. The specimen sequenced was blood T cells: a sorted CD56 or NKG2C T cell subset, CD4+ or CD8+ T cells, or bulk PBMC T cells (not recorded which). The receptor set was obtained from a woman between 18 and 69 years old in good health.

This chain connects TRBV20-1 to TRBJ2-7. The CDR3 length is 14 residues. CDR1 and CDR2 (germline): DFQATT, SNEGSKA (reference sequence). CDR3 amino acids: CSARVAEVTYEQYF.

The V gene is TRBV2, the J gene TRBJ2-5; there is no DNA to check the TCRdb D call of TRBD2. This CDR3 has 14 residues. Germline-derived CDR1 and CDR2 are SNHLY and FYNNEI. CDR3 sequence: CASSRGLSQETQYF.

The chain is built from TRBV20-1 and TRBJ2-3; TCRdb returns TRBD1, unconfirmable since there is no DNA. This CDR3 comprises 14 residues. Germline CDR1 reads DFQATT; CDR2 reads SNEGSKA (reference sequence). This chain's CDR3 is CSARSPGGTDTQYF.

The V and J genes are TRBV12-3 or TRBV12-4 and TRBJ1-6. This CDR3 has 13 amino acids. The CDR3 loop reads CASGRGGNSPLHF.

The rearrangement uses TRBV5-5 and TRBJ2-1; no DNA is available, so the TRBD1 call from TCRdb remains unchecked. Germline CDR1 and CDR2: SGHKS and YYEKEE (reference sequence). This CDR3 spans 15 amino acids. The CDR3 loop reads CASSLLQGVYNEQFF.

This chain's CDR3 is CASSSRPSSGANVLTF. The chain recombines TRBV7-6 with TRBJ2-6. The germline CDR1 and CDR2 sequences are SGHVS and FNYEAQ. The CDR3 contains 16 residues.

The chain employs TRBV2 and TRBJ1-1; the TRBD1 assignment by TCRdb is unverifiable without DNA. CDR3 length: 13 residues. Germline assignment: CDR1 SNHLY and CDR2 FYNNEI. CDR3 amino acids: CASTTQGNTEAFF.

The chain has TRBV12-3 or TRBV12-4 and TRBJ2-1; TCRdb names TRBD2, which stays unverified in the absence of DNA. The length of the CDR3 is 13 residues. The CDR3 loop is CASSRTSLNEQFF.

The chain couples TRBV6-1 to TRBJ1-1. The germline CDR1 and CDR2 sequences are MNHNS and SASEGT. This CDR3 contains 16 residues. This CDR3 reads CASSPTDLGTTLEAFF.

The chain couples TRBV2 to TRBJ2-1; the TRBD1 assignment by TCRdb is unverifiable without DNA. CDR1 and CDR2 from the germline V gene are SNHLY and FYNNEI. The CDR3 totals 15 residues. CDR3 sequence: CASSSDRGGYNEQFF.

The chain is built from TRBV7-9 and TRBJ1-4; there is no DNA to check the TCRdb D call of TRBD1. This CDR3 has 16 residues. Per germline, CDR1 SEHNR and CDR2 FQNEAQ (reference sequence). The CDR3 here is CASSLTDRGYNEKLFF.

The V gene is TRBV7-9, the J gene TRBJ1-1. This CDR3 contains 13 residues. Germline V gives CDR1 SEHNR, CDR2 FQNEAQ (reference sequence). CDR3 loop: CATSSRMNTEAFF.

The genes are TRBV24-1 and TRBJ2-3; TCRdb names TRBD2, which stays unverified in the absence of DNA. The CDR3 extends over 13 amino acids. CDR1 is KGHDR and CDR2 is SFDVKD in the germline V gene. The chain's CDR3 is CATGSGGPDTQYF.

The chain links TRBV6-1 to TRBJ1-2; the D call from TCRdb, TRBD1, cannot be confirmed without DNA. Germline lookup yields CDR1 MNHNS and CDR2 SASEGT. The CDR3 loop spans 14 amino acids. CDR3 region: CASSQGHLNYGYTF.

This chain connects TRBV12-3 or TRBV12-4 to TRBJ2-7; the D call from TCRdb, TRBD1, cannot be confirmed without DNA. CDR3 size: 13 residues. The CDR3 loop reads CASSGGEVGEQYF.

The chain is built from TRBV20-1 and TRBJ1-1. CDR1 and CDR2 from the germline V gene are DFQATT and SNEGSKA (reference sequence). The CDR3 has 12 amino acids. CDR3 protein: CSASTGNTEAFF.

The chain combines TRBV12-3 or TRBV12-4 with TRBJ2-5; the D call from TCRdb, TRBD2, cannot be confirmed without DNA. This CDR3 comprises 15 residues. CDR3 sequence: CASSSGLTSQETQYF.

The V call is TRBV13, the J call TRBJ2-5; TCRdb's D call of TRBD1 is untestable without DNA. The CDR3 totals 14 residues. The germline V gene encodes CDR1 PRHDT and CDR2 FYEKMQ (reference sequence). Here the CDR3 reads CASSSPGFQETQYF. Complete variable domain (other parts from reference TRBV13 and TRBJ2-5): AAGVIQSPRHLIKEKRETATLKCYPIPRHDTVYWYQQGPGQDPQFLISFYEKMQSDKGSIPDRFSAQQFSDYHSELNMSSLELGDSALYFCASSSPGFQETQYFGPGTRLLVL.

The chain has TRBV12-3 or TRBV12-4 and TRBJ2-7. The CDR3 consists of 14 residues. The CDR3 sequence is CASSFSRVLNEQYF.

The chain recombines TRBV12-3 or TRBV12-4 with TRBJ2-5; TCRdb's D call of TRBD1 is untestable without DNA. The CDR3 loop spans 13 amino acids. The CDR3 is CASSSTGYETQYF.

The gene calls are TRBV12-3 or TRBV12-4 and TRBJ2-3. The CDR3 runs 14 residues. Here the CDR3 reads CASSSWTITDTQYF.

The gene calls are TRBV12-3 or TRBV12-4 and TRBJ2-1; TCRdb outputs TRBD2, but without DNA this stays unchecked. The CDR3 contains 14 residues. The CDR3 sequence: CASRPQSGNNEQFF.

The chain joins TRBV29-1 to TRBJ1-2; TCRdb reports TRBD1, a call that lacks DNA to check it against. Germline values: CDR1 SQVTM, CDR2 ANQGSEA. The CDR3 is 13 residues long. The CDR3 region is CSVGSTGYYGYTF.

J is TRBJ2-3 and V is TRBV7-9; TCRdb reports TRBD1, a call that lacks DNA to check it against. This CDR3 has 17 residues. CDR1 is SEHNR and CDR2 is FQNEAQ in the germline V gene (reference sequence). CDR3 loop: CASSPRKRGPRTDTQYF. Variable domain in full (rest from reference TRBV7-9 and TRBJ2-3): DTGVSQNPRHKITKRGQNVTFRCDPISEHNRLYWYRQTLGQGPEFLTYFQNEAQLEKSRLLSDRFSAERPKGSFSTLEIQRTEQGDSAMYLCASSPRKRGPRTDTQYFGPGTRLTVL.

This sequence joins TRBV12-3 or TRBV12-4 and TRBJ1-5. The CDR3 loop spans 14 amino acids. The CDR3 is CASSATRGTQPQHF.

This chain links TRBV6-5 with TRBJ1-5. The CDR3 is made up of 15 amino acids. The germline V gene has CDR1 MNHEY and CDR2 SVGAGI. CDR3 amino acids: CASSLSDGYNQPQHF.

The chain uses TRBV28 and TRBJ1-1. Germline CDR1 is MDHEN and CDR2 is SYDVKM. The CDR3 totals 14 residues. This CDR3 is CASSFGRENTEAFF.

The chain combines TRBV5-1 with TRBJ2-7; TCRdb calls TRBD1, which cannot be checked without DNA. CDR1 is SGHRS and CDR2 is YFSETQ in the germline V gene. This CDR3 spans 21 amino acids. The CDR3 is CASKERAGTGILSSSSYEQYF.

The chain employs TRBV29-1 and TRBJ1-6; the TCRdb call, TRBD1, lacks DNA for checking. CDR1 is SQVTM and CDR2 is ANQGSEA in the germline V gene. This CDR3 region has 16 residues. CDR3 residues: CSVTKWRQSLNSPLHF.

This chain links TRBV18 with TRBJ1-5; TCRdb reports TRBD1, a call that lacks DNA to check it against. The germline V gene has CDR1 KGHSH and CDR2 LQKENI. The CDR3 loop spans 15 amino acids. CDR3 loop: CASSPGTGRGQPQHF. The whole variable domain, remainder taken from reference TRBV18 and TRBJ1-5, is NAGVMQNPRHLVRRRGQEARLRCSPMKGHSHVYWYRQLPEEGLKFMVYLQKENIIDESGMPKERFSAEFPKEGPSILRIQQVVRGDSAAYFCASSPGTGRGQPQHFGDGTRLSIL.